These T cell receptor beta chains were read from a single sample in a study of cytomegalovirus exposure and HLA in healthy donors. This table comes from immunoSEQ multiplex PCR, and its TCRdb copy is limited to in-frame clones, with some not included. The data contain 95,000 to 150,000 clones, 70% to 90% of them singletons. What was sequenced was PBMCs. The source of these receptors is a woman aged 18-29 years in good health and CMV-seronegative. CDR3s include the opening cysteine and the closing phenylalanine or tryptophan. A D gene is named only where the DNA matches it firmly. Expanded clones get a size class; other rows say once, few or many, or leave the size out.

d_call	clone_size	j_call	cdr3_length	v_call	cdr3_nt	cdr3_aa
TRBD1	NA	TRBJ2-1	15	TRBV5-6	TGTGCCAGCAGCCCACCCGGGACAGCCTACAATGAGCAGTTCTTC	CASSPPGTAYNEQFF
TRBD2	NA	TRBJ2-3	16	TRBV11-2	TGTGCCAGCACCGTCACCGCGGGGGGCGGCACAGATACGCAGTATTTT	CASTVTAGGGTDTQYF
NA	few	TRBJ2-5	16	TRBV28	TGTGCCAGCAGTCGGGGCCGGAGGGCGCAACAAGAGACCCAGTACTTC	CASSRGRRAQQETQYF
NA	NA	TRBJ1-5	15	TRBV18	TGTGCCAGCTCACCGGCCGCAGGAAACAATCAGCCCCAGCATTTT	CASSPAAGNNQPQHF
NA	NA	TRBJ2-7	14	TRBV9	TGTGCCAGCAGCGGGGGCTCCCCGGACTACGAGCAGTACTTC	CASSGGSPDYEQYF
TRBD1	NA	TRBJ1-1	16	TRBV28	TGTGCCAGCCATCAGAGCCTGGGACAGGGAAACACTGAAGCTTTCTTT	CASHQSLGQGNTEAFF
NA	NA	TRBJ1-1	14	TRBV11-2	TGTGCCAGCAGCTCCCTTGGGGGCGGCACTGAAGCTTTCTTT	CASSSLGGGTEAFF
NA	few	TRBJ2-2	18	TRBV7-3	TGTGCCAGCAGCTTAGATGCTTCTGGACTCCTTAACACCGGGGAGCTGTTTTTT	CASSLDASGLLNTGELFF
NA	NA	TRBJ1-5	15	TRBV6-5	TGTGCCAGCAGTTACTCTCAGGGACAAAATCAGCCCCAGCATTTT	CASSYSQGQNQPQHF
TRBD1	NA	TRBJ1-2	15	TRBV6-1	TGTGCCAGCAGGGATCCGGGGACAGGGCTCTATGGCTACACCTTC	CASRDPGTGLYGYTF
NA	once	TRBJ1-1	15	TRBV5-1	TGCGCCAGCAGTCATGGGACAAGGGTGAACACTGAAGCTTTCTTT	CASSHGTRVNTEAFF
NA	NA	TRBJ2-3	17	TRBV19	TGTGCCAGTAGTACGTCACTATTAGCGGCCCGCACAGATACGCAGTATTTT	CASSTSLLAARTDTQYF
TRBD2	NA	TRBJ2-3	15	TRBV28	TGTGCCAGCAGTTTTAGCGGGAGTAGGGCAGATACGCAGTATTTT	CASSFSGSRADTQYF
NA	NA	TRBJ2-2	15	TRBV5-4	TGTGCCAGCAGCTTAACTCATCAGGGCTCGGGGGAGCTGTTTTTT	CASSLTHQGSGELFF
NA	NA	TRBJ2-7	14	TRBV5-4	TGTGCCAGCAGCTTGGTCCCCGCGGGTCACGAGCAGTACTTC	CASSLVPAGHEQYF
NA	NA	TRBJ1-4	14	TRBV6-1	TGTGCCAGCAGTAGACAGGCCTATAATGAAAAACTGTTTTTT	CASSRQAYNEKLFF
NA	NA	TRBJ1-5	16	TRBV27	TGTGCCAGCAGTCGCAAACTCGGAGAAAGCAATCAGCCCCAGCATTTT	CASSRKLGESNQPQHF
NA	NA	TRBJ2-7	12	TRBV2	TGTGCCAGCAGTGGTGGGAGATACGAGCAGTACTTC	CASSGGRYEQYF
NA	NA	TRBJ1-1	14	TRBV7-9	TGTGCCAGCAGTACCATCGGGGTGAACACTGAAGCTTTCTTT	CASSTIGVNTEAFF
TRBD2	NA	TRBJ2-1	16	TRBV6-6	TGTGCCAGCAGTTACCCCCGGGGGCGGGAGGACTATGAGCAGTTCTTC	CASSYPRGREDYEQFF
NA	NA	TRBJ1-2	14	TRBV28	TGTGCCAGCAGTGTCCGGGGTACTAACTATGGCTACACCTTC	CASSVRGTNYGYTF
TRBD2	NA	TRBJ2-2	16	TRBV13	TGTGCCAGCAGCCAACTAGCGGGGGAGAACACCGGGGAGCTGTTTTTT	CASSQLAGENTGELFF
TRBD1	NA	TRBJ2-7	17	TRBV28	TGTGCCAGCAGTCACCCCATTATAGGGACAGGATCCTACGAGCAGTACTTC	CASSHPIIGTGSYEQYF
TRBD1	NA	TRBJ1-6	15	TRBV5-1	TGCGCCAGCAGCCCGCGGACAGGTTATAATTCACCCCTCCACTTT	CASSPRTGYNSPLHF
TRBD2	NA	TRBJ2-7	19	TRBV7-9	TGTGCCAGCAGCCCTCGCGGGAGGGATGTTACTAAGGGGCTCTACGAGCAGTACTTC	CASSPRGRDVTKGLYEQYF
TRBD1	NA	TRBJ2-5	15	TRBV11-2	TGTGCCAGCAGCCTAGGGGGACAGAGAAAAGAGACCCAGTACTTC	CASSLGGQRKETQYF
TRBD2	NA	TRBJ2-5	14	TRBV6-1	TGTGCCAGCGGGGGGCTAGCGGGGAGGGAGACCCAGTACTTC	CASGGLAGRETQYF
NA	NA	TRBJ2-7	15	TRBV5-1	TGCGCCAGCAGCTTAAATGACGCCAGGTTCTACGAGCAGTACTTC	CASSLNDARFYEQYF
NA	NA	TRBJ2-7	14	TRBV7-9	TGTGCCAGCAGCTTAGCAGGAGACCCCTACGAGCAGTACTTC	CASSLAGDPYEQYF
NA	NA	TRBJ2-7	15	TRBV5-6	TGTGCCAGCAGCTCAGTGGACAGACTCTCCTACGAGCAGTACTTC	CASSSVDRLSYEQYF
NA	NA	TRBJ1-6	13	TRBV28	TGTGCCAGCAGTTTATCGTCGGGTTCACCCCTCCACTTT	CASSLSSGSPLHF
NA	NA	TRBJ1-6	14	TRBV2	TGTGCCAGCAGTGTTTCAGAGGGAGAATCACCCCTCCACTTT	CASSVSEGESPLHF
TRBD1	NA	TRBJ2-1	15	TRBV2	TGTGCCAGCAGGGTCCGGGACAGGGGGCTTGGTGAGCAGTTCTTC	CASRVRDRGLGEQFF
TRBD2	NA	TRBJ2-7	13	TRBV6-6	TGTGCCATCAGGACTAGTAGGTCTTACGAGCAGTACTTC	CAIRTSRSYEQYF
TRBD1	NA	TRBJ2-1	16	TRBV5-5	TGTGCCAGCAGCCGAAATCCCGGGACAGGATACAATGAGCAGTTCTTC	CASSRNPGTGYNEQFF
NA	NA	TRBJ2-3	20	TRBV6-1	TGTGCCAGCAGTGAAGACAATCTGGGGCTAGCGAGACTCCGCACAGATACGCAGTATTTT	CASSEDNLGLARLRTDTQYF
NA	NA	TRBJ1-5	13	TRBV5-8	TGTGCCAGCAGCCCACGACAGAATCAGCCCCAGCATTTT	CASSPRQNQPQHF
TRBD2	NA	TRBJ2-1	15	TRBV27	TGTGCCAGCAGTCCCCGACTAGCGGGGGACAATGAGCAGTTCTTC	CASSPRLAGDNEQFF
TRBD2	NA	TRBJ2-1	14	TRBV29-1	TGCAGCGCCGGTGGGGCGGGGGCCTACAATGAGCAGTTCTTC	CSAGGAGAYNEQFF
NA	NA	TRBJ2-1	14	TRBV7-2	TGTGCCAGCAGCTCCCCCGCGGGATACAATGAGCAGTTCTTC	CASSSPAGYNEQFF
TRBD2	NA	TRBJ2-1	16	TRBV7-9	TGTGCCAGCAGCCCAGCGGTAGCGGGATCCTACAATGAGCAGTTCTTC	CASSPAVAGSYNEQFF
TRBD1	NA	TRBJ1-2	13	TRBV27	TGTGCCAGCAGATTGGACAGGGTGACTGGCTACACCTTC	CASRLDRVTGYTF
TRBD2	NA	TRBJ2-5	14	TRBV25-1	TGTGCCAGCAGTGCCGCGGGGGGTCAGGAGACCCAGTACTTC	CASSAAGGQETQYF
NA	NA	TRBJ1-5	16	TRBV7-8	TGTGCCAGCAGTCGAGGGGGAGGGGTTAGCAATCAGCCCCAGCATTTT	CASSRGGGVSNQPQHF
NA	NA	TRBJ2-1	16	TRBV6-6	TGTGCCAGCAGTCCCGACTTTTCTGGTAACTACAATGAGCAGTTCTTC	CASSPDFSGNYNEQFF
NA	NA	TRBJ2-7	14	TRBV27	TGTGCCAGCAGCGTCGGGTCCCCCTCTCGGGAGCAGTACTTC	CASSVGSPSREQYF
TRBD2	once	TRBJ2-5	14	TRBV7-8	TGTGCCAGCAGCTCAACTAGCGTTCGGGAGACCCAGTACTTC	CASSSTSVRETQYF
NA	NA	TRBJ2-7	11	TRBV6-5	TGTGCCAGCAGCAACTCCTACGAGCAGTACTTC	CASSNSYEQYF
TRBD2	NA	TRBJ2-3	15	TRBV28	TGTGCCAGCAGGAACCCTAGCGGACACACAGATACGCAGTATTTT	CASRNPSGHTDTQYF
TRBD2	NA	TRBJ2-7	15	TRBV28	TGTGCCAGCAGGGTTGGGACTAGCGGGTACATGGAGCAGTACTTC	CASRVGTSGYMEQYF
TRBD1	NA	TRBJ2-7	16	TRBV5-1	TGCGCCAGCAGCTTGAGAGCGGACAGGGGTTATTACGAGCAGTACTTC	CASSLRADRGYYEQYF
TRBD1	once	TRBJ1-2	16	TRBV6-5	TGTGCCAGCAGTTACTCCGGGACAGGGGCGGGGTATGGCTACACCTTC	CASSYSGTGAGYGYTF
TRBD2	once	TRBJ2-1	15	TRBV19	TGTGCCAGTAGTATAGTAGCGGGAGCGGTGAATGAGCAGTTCTTC	CASSIVAGAVNEQFF